The 29 T cell receptor beta chains listed next were all sequenced from one sample in a study of cytomegalovirus exposure and HLA in healthy donors. Sequenced by immunoSEQ multiplex PCR; TCRdb stores in-frame clones only, minus some. This sample has roughly 150,000 clones, with just under 85% found just once. The sample consisted of PBMCs. These receptors were obtained from a man aged 30 to 45 in good health and CMV-seropositive.

V gene TRBV27 combines with J gene TRBJ1-1; D is uncertain. The CDR3 sequence is 14 residues long. Germline V gene sequence: CDR1 MNHEY, CDR2 SMNVEV (reference sequence). V shed 0 bases and J shed 4 bases, with 9 bases lying between them. DNA of the CDR3: TGTGCCAGCAGTTTATCCCCCCCGGGCACTGAAGCTTTCTTT. Residues: CASSLSPPGTEAFF.

For the CDR3, the DNA is TGCGCCAGCAGCCAAGATCGGTTAGTTGGTCAGGCTGGAAACACCATATATTTT. The encoded protein is CASSQDRLVGQAGNTIYF. The J gene is TRBJ1-3, the V gene TRBV4-3; D gene unclear. CDR3 length equals 18 residues. The germline CDR1 and CDR2 sequences are LGHNA and YSLEER. Trimming took off 0 bases at V and 2 bases at J, with 17 bases between the two ends.

The V and J genes are TRBV4-1 and TRBJ2-2; 12 nucleotides line up with TRBD2. V shed 4 bases and J 7 bases; nucleotides not matched to a gene: 16. Germline V lookup: CDR1 MGHRA, CDR2 YSYEKL. The CDR3 consists of 19 residues. The CDR3 region is CASSPFWEGPSGRGGELFF. The CDR3 bases are TGCGCCAGCAGCCCCTTTTGGGAAGGGCCTAGCGGGAGGGGCGGGGAGCTGTTTTTT.

The CDR3 nucleotides are TGTGCCAGCAGTGAAGAGGTAGGGGGTAATTCACCCCTCCACTTT. Translating gives CASSEEVGGNSPLHF. The chain links TRBV6-1 to TRBJ1-6; a weak D match, TRBD1 (6 bases). Germline V gene sequence: CDR1 MNHNS, CDR2 SASEGT. V lost 1 base and J lost 6, with 10 bases in between. This CDR3 spans 15 amino acids.

This chain uses TRBV7-3 with TRBJ2-1, with TRBD2 matching 12 bases. This CDR3 spans 17 amino acids. Losses at the gene ends were 5 bases for V and 7 bases for J; bases not matched to a gene: 12. Germline V CDR1 and CDR2: SGHTA, FQGTGA. The CDR3 DNA reads TGTGCCAGCAGCCATCTAGCGGGGGGGCCCGGGACGAATGAGCAGTTCTTC. It specifies CASSHLAGGPGTNEQFF.

The chain combines TRBV7-3 with TRBJ2-5, with 16 nucleotides matching TRBD2. The CDR3 spans 20 residues. V shed 4 bases, J shed 0 bases, and the junction held 11 bases outside the gene matches. Germline V gene sequence: CDR1 SGHTA, CDR2 FQGTGA. The CDR3 coding sequence is TGTGCCAGCAGCTCTACCCTTGGGACTAGCGGGGGGGCCGACCAAGAGACCCAGTACTTC. Amino acid sequence: CASSSTLGTSGGADQETQYF.

Of note for this clone: Likely a read error: the CDR3 ends without its conserved phenylalanine or tryptophan. V gene TRBV7-7 combines with J gene TRBJ2-2; D ambiguous. The germline gives CDR1 SSHAT, CDR2 FNYEAQ (reference sequence). The CDR3 length is 17 residues. In DNA form, the CDR3 reads TGTGCTAGCAGCCCCGGTCCGCGGCGTAGGAACACCGGGGAGCTGTTTTTA. Translating gives CASSPGPRRRNTGELFL.

V gene TRBV7-3 combines with J gene TRBJ1-5; D gene uncertain. Trimming took off 0 bases at V and 1 base at J, with 7 bases between the two ends. The CDR3 contains 15 residues. Germline CDR1 and CDR2: SGHTA and FQGTGA. The CDR3 protein is CASSLTGGSNQPQHF. The CDR3 DNA sequence: TGTGCCAGCAGCTTAACTGGAGGGAGCAATCAGCCCCAGCATTTT.

This rearrangement joins TRBV7-9 to TRBJ1-5; no definite D call. V lost 3 bases to trimming and J lost 2 bases, with 11 bases between them. Germline values: CDR1 SEHNR, CDR2 FQNEAQ (reference sequence). The CDR3 is 15 amino acids. CDR3 loop: CASSFSGSGNQPQHF. For the CDR3, the DNA is TGTGCCAGCAGCTTTTCGGGGTCGGGCAATCAGCCCCAGCATTTT.

This clone was seen just once. Germline is not matched at one junction end, which may reflect a read error. The V call is TRBV13, the J call TRBJ1-2; the D gene is possibly TRBD1 (5 bases). The CDR3 is 12 amino acids. The germline V gene encodes CDR1 PRHDT and CDR2 FYEKMQ (reference sequence). The CDR3: CASSLGTRGYTF. For the CDR3, the DNA is TGTGCCAGCAGCCTAGGGACGCGGGGCTACACCTTC. Looking up the rest from reference TRBV13 and TRBJ1-2 gives the full variable domain: AAGVIQSPRHLIKEKRETATLKCYPIPRHDTVYWYQQGPGQDPQFLISFYEKMQSDKGSIPDRFSAQQFSDYHSELNMSSLELGDSALYFCASSLGTRGYTFGSGTRLTVV.

The chain uses TRBV5-8 and TRBJ2-4; 11 bases are shared with TRBD2. This CDR3 spans 15 amino acids. Germline CDR1 SGHTS, CDR2 YDEGEE. V shed 2 bases and J 6 bases; nucleotides not matched to a gene: 4. Here the CDR3 DNA reads TGTGCCAGCAGCTTTCCCGGGACTAGCGGAAACATTCAGTACTTC. Its protein product is CASSFPGTSGNIQYF.

This clone was recorded once. The CDR3 region has the DNA TGTGCCAGCAGCTTGGGGGGGCGAACTTCACCCCTCCACTTT. Translating it yields CASSLGGRTSPLHF. The genes are TRBV13 and TRBJ1-6; tentative D call: TRBD1 (6 bases). CDR3 size: 14 residues. V dropped 3 bases and J dropped 9 bases, with 12 bases sitting between them. Germline V gene data show CDR1 as PRHDT and CDR2 as FYEKMQ (reference sequence). Filled out from reference TRBV13 and TRBJ1-6, the complete variable domain reads AAGVIQSPRHLIKEKRETATLKCYPIPRHDTVYWYQQGPGQDPQFLISFYEKMQSDKGSIPDRFSAQQFSDYHSELNMSSLELGDSALYFCASSLGGRTSPLHFGNGTRLTVT.

The J gene is TRBJ1-6, the V gene TRBV27; tentative D call: TRBD1 (6 bases). Trimming pared 4 bases from V and 7 bases from J, leaving 20 bases between. This CDR3 region has 17 residues. Looked up from germline, CDR1 is MNHEY and CDR2 is SMNVEV (reference sequence). The CDR3 DNA follows: TGTGCCAGCAGTTCCGGACAGATGCGAACCCCGAATTCACCCCTCCACTTT. This codes for CASSSGQMRTPNSPLHF.

This sequence joins TRBV7-8 and TRBJ2-3; 10 bases line up with TRBD2. The V gene's germline CDR1 is SGHVS and CDR2 FQNEAQ. V lost 2 bases to trimming and J lost 4 bases; unmatched junction nucleotides: 3. This CDR3 region has 15 residues. CDR3 loop: CASSLKRGGPDTQYF. The CDR3 DNA reads TGTGCCAGCAGCTTAAAGCGGGGGGGCCCAGATACGCAGTATTTT. Combining the CDR3 with reference TRBV7-8 and TRBJ2-3 gives the whole variable domain GAGVSQSPRYKVAKRGQDVALRCDPISGHVSLFWYQQALGQGPEFLTYFQNEAQLDKSGLPSDRFFAERPEGSVSTLKIQRTQQEDSAVYLCASSLKRGGPDTQYFGPGTRLTVL.

The sample holds one count of this clone. The chain is built from TRBV29-1 and TRBJ2-7; D unclear. Trimming removed 6 bases at V and 2 bases at J, with 11 bases between. The germline gives CDR1 SQVTM, CDR2 ANQGSEA. There are 12 residues in the CDR3. CDR3 amino acids: CSVLGGAYEQYF. The CDR3 coding sequence is TGCAGCGTGCTTGGCGGTGCCTACGAGCAGTACTTC.

This rearrangement joins TRBV7-6 to TRBJ2-7; TRBD1 aligns across 9 bases. CDR3 length: 16 amino acids. V lost 3 bases to trimming and J lost 2 bases; unmatched junction nucleotides: 8. The V gene's germline CDR1 is SGHVS and CDR2 FNYEAQ. The CDR3 region is CASSLGDRGKAYEQYF. The DNA for the CDR3 is TGTGCCAGCAGCTTGGGTGACAGGGGGAAGGCCTACGAGCAGTACTTC. The whole variable domain, remainder taken from reference TRBV7-6 and TRBJ2-7, is GAGVSQSPRYKVTKRGQDVALRCDPISGHVSLYWYRQALGQGPEFLTYFNYEAQQDKSGLPNDRFSAERPEGSISTLTIQRTEQRDSAMYRCASSLGDRGKAYEQYFGPGTRLTVT.

This chain uses TRBV18 with TRBJ1-6; D remains unclear. Germline CDR1 is KGHSH and CDR2 is LQKENI. V was pared by 3 bases and J by 7 bases, with 13 bases between. This CDR3 has 15 amino acids. CDR3 bases: TGTGCCAGCTCACCTCGGGTGAACGTCAATTCACCCCTCCACTTT. Its protein product is CASSPRVNVNSPLHF.

J is TRBJ2-1 and V is TRBV27, with D possibly TRBD1 on 5 matching bases. The germline gives CDR1 MNHEY, CDR2 SMNVEV (reference sequence). CDR3 length: 13 amino acids. With 2 bases removed from V and 8 bases from J, the gap between germline ends came to 10 bases. The CDR3: CASSLRGMDEQFF. The CDR3 DNA reads TGTGCCAGCAGTTTAAGGGGTATGGATGAGCAGTTCTTC.

The V call is TRBV4-1, the J call TRBJ1-5; 7 positions agree with TRBD1. J gave up 4 bases and V 2 bases, and 8 bases lay outside the gene matches. CDR3 length: 16 amino acids. The germline gives CDR1 MGHRA, CDR2 YSYEKL. The DNA for the CDR3 is TGCGCCAGCAGCCAATTCCCCGGGACAGCGAATCAGCCCCAGCATTTT. It yields the protein CASSQFPGTANQPQHF.

The chain is built from TRBV5-1 and TRBJ2-1; D unresolved. Germline loops: CDR1 SGHRS, CDR2 YFSETQ. This CDR3 is built from 13 residues. V dropped 7 bases and J dropped 4 bases, with 12 bases sitting between them. For the CDR3, the DNA is TGCGCCAGCGGCCAGACTGGGTACAATGAGCAGTTCTTC. This gives the protein CASGQTGYNEQFF. Using reference TRBV5-1 and TRBJ2-1 for the parts outside the CDR3, the full variable domain is KAGVTQTPRYLIKTRGQQVTLSCSPISGHRSVSWYQQTPGQGLQFLFEYFSETQRNKGNFPGRFSGRQFSNSRSEMNVSTLELGDSALYLCASGQTGYNEQFFGPGTRLTVL.

The V gene is TRBV4-2, the J gene TRBJ2-3; 7 nucleotides align to TRBD2. Germline V gene sequence: CDR1 LGHNA, CDR2 YNFKEQ. CDR3 length equals 15 residues. After removal of 3 bases from V and 4 bases from J, the junction contained 7 bases not matched to a gene. The CDR3 DNA sequence: TGTGCCAGCAGCCAGAGGACTAGTGGCCCAGATACGCAGTATTTT. Translating it yields CASSQRTSGPDTQYF.

The rearrangement joins TRBV18 to TRBJ1-1; 7 nucleotides align to TRBD1. The CDR3 has 14 amino acids. The germline gives CDR1 KGHSH, CDR2 LQKENI. Trimming at V came to 3 bases and at J to 6 bases, leaving 7 bases not matched to a gene. The CDR3 region is CASSPTTGRAEAFF. CDR3 nucleotides: TGTGCCAGCTCACCTACGACAGGGAGAGCTGAAGCTTTCTTT.

The chain joins TRBV9 to TRBJ2-7, with D possibly TRBD2 on 5 matching bases. Germline CDR1 reads SGDLS; CDR2 reads YYNGEE. The V end was cut by 3 bases, the J end by 7 bases, with 11 bases between. The CDR3 spans 12 residues. The CDR3 DNA is TGTGCCAGCAGCGCCCTAGCTGATGAGCAGTACTTC. Protein sequence: CASSALADEQYF.

The rearrangement uses TRBV7-9 and TRBJ1-5; D possibly corresponds to TRBD1 (5 bases). CDR1 is SEHNR, CDR2 FQNEAQ, per germline (reference sequence). Trimming took off 2 bases at V and 5 bases at J, with 10 bases between the two ends. The CDR3 is made up of 14 amino acids. The CDR3 DNA reads as TGTGCCAGCAGCTTATCCGGGGGGGATCAGCCCCAGCATTTT. This codes for CASSLSGGDQPQHF.

The rearrangement links TRBV6-1 to TRBJ2-1, with no clear D. Germline V CDR1 and CDR2: MNHNS, SASEGT. Trimming removed 4 bases from V and 4 bases from J, with 8 bases in between. The CDR3 is 13 residues long. CDR3 in amino acids: CASSAYSYNEQFF. As DNA, the CDR3 is TGTGCCAGCAGTGCATACAGTTACAATGAGCAGTTCTTC.

The chain employs TRBV18 and TRBJ2-3, with TRBD2 identical over 9 bases. CDR3 length: 15 residues. Germline CDR1 KGHSH, CDR2 LQKENI. With V trimmed by 6 bases and J by 4 bases, 8 bases remained unmatched. The CDR3 loop reads CASSPGLATSDTQYF. The CDR3 nucleotides are TGTGCCAGCTCTCCAGGACTAGCGACATCAGATACGCAGTATTTT.

J is TRBJ2-1 and V is TRBV4-3, with 7 bases identical to TRBD2. The germline V gene encodes CDR1 LGHNA and CDR2 YSLEER. Trimming cost V 1 base and J 3 bases; bases outside gene matches: 12. The CDR3 totals 18 residues. The CDR3, as DNA: TGCGCCAGCAGCCAAGGGCTAGCGGCGAACGGAGTCTACAATGAGCAGTTCTTC. It translates to CASSQGLAANGVYNEQFF.

The chain is built from TRBV10-3 and TRBJ2-5, with D perhaps TRBD2 (6 bases). The germline V gene encodes CDR1 ENHRY and CDR2 SYGVKD. The CDR3 consists of 15 residues. The V and J ends lost 4 bases and 1 base respectively, with 13 bases between them. CDR3 protein: CAISGLTSSQETQYF. In nucleotides, the CDR3 is TGTGCCATCAGTGGTTTGACTAGTTCCCAAGAGACCCAGTACTTC.

V and J are TRBV7-3 and TRBJ2-1; 12 positions agree with TRBD2. The CDR3 runs to 14 residues. V lost 8 bases to trimming and J lost 4 bases; unmatched junction nucleotides: 3. Per the germline V gene, CDR1 is SGHTA and CDR2 is FQGTGA. This CDR3 reads CASGLAGHYNEQFF. CDR3 coding DNA: TGTGCCAGCGGACTAGCGGGACATTACAATGAGCAGTTCTTC.